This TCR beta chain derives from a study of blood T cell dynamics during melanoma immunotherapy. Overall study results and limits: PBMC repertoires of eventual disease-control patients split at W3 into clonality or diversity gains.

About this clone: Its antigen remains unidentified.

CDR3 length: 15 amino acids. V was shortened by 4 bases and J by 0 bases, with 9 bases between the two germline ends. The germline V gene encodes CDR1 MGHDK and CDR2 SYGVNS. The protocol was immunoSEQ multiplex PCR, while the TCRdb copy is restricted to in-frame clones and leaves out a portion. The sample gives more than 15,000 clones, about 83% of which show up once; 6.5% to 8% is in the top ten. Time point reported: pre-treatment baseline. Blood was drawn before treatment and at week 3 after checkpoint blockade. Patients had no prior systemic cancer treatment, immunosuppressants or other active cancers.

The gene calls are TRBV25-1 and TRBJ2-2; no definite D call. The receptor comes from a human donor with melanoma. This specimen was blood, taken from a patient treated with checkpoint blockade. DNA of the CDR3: TGTGCCAGCAGTGGCTCCCGGACGAACACCGGGGAGCTGTTTTTT. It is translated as CASSGSRTNTGELFF.